This T cell receptor (delta chain) was sequenced in a study of γδ T cells in repeated Plasmodium falciparum infection (dated by TCRdb to about 2021). Broadly, across the study: The natural-infection arm enrolled Malian children exposed to intense seasonal malaria transmission, compared against age and gender matched Australian children. Four controlled human malaria infections were administered to about five malaria-naive U.S. adults over around 620 days by bites from P. falciparum NF54-infected Anopheles stephensi mosquitoes. Controlled-infection subjects were sampled at baseline, immediately before selected infections, and 21 days after each infection. Malian gammadelta TCR repertoires were analysed cross-sectionally during no-transmission periods and were analysed longitudinally across acute febrile malaria episodes. In the study, the shaping of the human gammadelta T cell repertoire by repeated Plasmodium falciparum infection was examined using natural infection in Mali and controlled human malaria infection. The research as a whole found: The controlled-infection cohort was small, limiting analysis of inter-individual variability in gammadelta T cell responses. Compared with the repertoires of Australian children, the Vdelta2-negative gammadelta TCR repertoires of Malian children appeared more clonally expanded, less diverse and less shared. Across time and infection, the Vgamma9/Vdelta2+ TCR repertoires showed a highly stable polyclonal makeup, with many TCRgamma sequences overlapping between individuals. The Malian cohort came from a small rural village of predominantly one ethnic group, limiting generalizability. In Vdelta2-negative, largely Vdelta1+, gammadelta TCR repertoires, repeated controlled infections appeared to drive waves of new clonotype selection.

This clone has more than one count but fewer than ten. What antigen it recognizes has not been identified. TCRdb's listed protein matches a much larger clone and diverges from this DNA's translation at residue 18, likely through a read error; the protein shown comes from the DNA. Library method: multiplex PCR. Sequencer: Illumina MiSeq. Each sorted gammadelta T cell sample was sequenced for both the TCR gamma (TRG) and TCR delta (TRD) chains. The authors' analysis ran thus. The repertoire analyses used clonotype tree plots, the accumulated frequency of the top 20 clonotypes, and diversity index (DI) and D75 metrics. Identical DNA sequences were merged into single rows after TCRdb reprocessed the public reads with CATT. The V and J calls, along with clone size, are taken from TCRdb and not from the paper's own processing. For this sample there are some 100,000 delta-chain clones; roughly 1.4% appear just once. Over 8% of the sample is held by the ten biggest clonotypes.

CDR1 TSWWSYY and CDR2 QGS were looked up in the germline V gene. Trimming takes 3 bases off V and 3 bases off J; junction bases not matched to a gene: 29. The CDR3 holds 23 amino acids from the cysteine to the phenylalanine. The read is trimmed to its CDR3 DNA, 69 bases read in frame from base 1. For bulk TCR repertoire analysis, Vgamma9/Vdelta2+ and Vdelta2-negative gammadelta T cell populations were isolated by flow sorting from peripheral blood mononuclear cells. This receptor was obtained from a pool of human donors (malaria-infected and uninfected, not separated). Sequenced: gamma-delta T cells from blood. The chain was built from TRDV1 and TRDJ1; 9 central nucleotides agree with TRDD3. TCRdb offers no J gene call, so here the DNA was matched to germline to obtain one. The bases are TGTGCTCTTGGGGATCCGTTGGGTCCTACAAAATCTACTGGGGGACTAAACGCCGATAAACTCATCTTT. This codes for CALGDPLGPTKSTGGLNADKLIF.